This TCR beta chain was obtained from a study of T-cell reconstitution after alpha-beta-depleted transplantation in children. Study findings and constraints: One year after transplant, T-cell counts and diversity came mostly from newly produced T cells.

With regard to this clonotype: Its antigen is as yet unknown.

Construction of the TCRbeta library involved unique molecular identifiers. TCRdb re-derived calls from the PCR reads in MiXCR, one entry per CDR3 protein. The repertoire has 300,000 to 400,000 distinct CDR3 sequences, approximately 23% of them found once; the top ten carry 11%. The CDR3 contains 18 residues. CDR1 is SGHAT, CDR2 FQDESV, per germline (reference sequence). V lost 8 bases, J lost 5 bases, and 20 bases stayed unmatched. The starting material was PBMCs, mostly from graft donor cells, obtained 180 days after TCRalphabeta/CD19-depleted stem cell transplant. The TCR originated in a male patient younger than 18 who had a stem cell transplant for acute lymphoblastic leukemia, so the T cells may come from the graft donor. V usage is TRBV11-1 and J usage is TRBJ2-1; 8 bases are a match to TRBD2. The CDR3 bases are TGTGCCAGCCCAGGTTGGTCGCGGGAGGCCGACCGGGACAATGAGCAGTTCTTC. Amino acids: CASPGWSREADRDNEQFF. Looking up the rest from reference TRBV11-1 and TRBJ2-1 gives the full variable domain: EAEVAQSPRYKITEKSQAVAFWCDPISGHATLYWYRQILGQGPELLVQFQDESVVDDSQLPKDRFSAERLKGVDSTLKIQPAELGDSAMYLCASPGWSREADRDNEQFFGPGTRLTVL.